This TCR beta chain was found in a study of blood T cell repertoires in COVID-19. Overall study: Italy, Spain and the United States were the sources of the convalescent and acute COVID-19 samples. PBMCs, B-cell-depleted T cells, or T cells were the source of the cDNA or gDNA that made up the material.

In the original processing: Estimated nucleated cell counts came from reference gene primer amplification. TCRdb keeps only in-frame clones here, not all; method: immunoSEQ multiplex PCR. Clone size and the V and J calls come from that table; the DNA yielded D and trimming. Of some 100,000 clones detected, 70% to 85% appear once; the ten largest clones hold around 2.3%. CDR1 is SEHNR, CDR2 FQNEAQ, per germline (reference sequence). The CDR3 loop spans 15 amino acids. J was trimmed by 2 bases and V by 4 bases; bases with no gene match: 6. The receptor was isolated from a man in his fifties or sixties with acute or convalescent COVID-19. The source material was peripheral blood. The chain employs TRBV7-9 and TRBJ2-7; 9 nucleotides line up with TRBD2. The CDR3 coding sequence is TGTGCCAGCAGCTCTCCAGCGGGAGGTACCTACGAGCAGTACTTC. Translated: CASSSPAGGTYEQYF.